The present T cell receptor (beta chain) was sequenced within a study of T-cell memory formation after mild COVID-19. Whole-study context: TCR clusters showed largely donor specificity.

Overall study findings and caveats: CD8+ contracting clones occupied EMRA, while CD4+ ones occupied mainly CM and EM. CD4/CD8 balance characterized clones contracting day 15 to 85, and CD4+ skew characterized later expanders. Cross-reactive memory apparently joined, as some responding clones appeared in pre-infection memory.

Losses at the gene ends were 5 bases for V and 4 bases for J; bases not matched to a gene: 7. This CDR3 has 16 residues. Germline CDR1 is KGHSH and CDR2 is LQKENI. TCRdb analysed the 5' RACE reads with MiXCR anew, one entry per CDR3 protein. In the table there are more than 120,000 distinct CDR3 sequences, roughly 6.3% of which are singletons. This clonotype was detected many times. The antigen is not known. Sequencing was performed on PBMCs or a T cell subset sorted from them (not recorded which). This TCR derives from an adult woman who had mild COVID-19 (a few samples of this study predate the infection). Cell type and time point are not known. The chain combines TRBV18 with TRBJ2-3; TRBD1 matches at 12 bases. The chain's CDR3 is CASSTTGTGGADTQYF. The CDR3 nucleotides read TGTGCCAGCTCAACGACCGGGACAGGGGGCGCAGATACGCAGTATTTT.